The text below deals with one T cell receptor (beta chain). Trimming cost V 4 bases and J 0 bases, with 6 bases left between them. Germline V gene data show CDR1 as SEHNR and CDR2 as FQNEAQ (reference sequence). CDR3 length: 13 amino acids. Following autologous stem cell transplantation, relapse occurred in every patient, and exposure to brentuximab vedotin varied. This entry is derived from a study of PD-1 blockade in classical Hodgkin lymphoma. This table comes from immunoSEQ multiplex PCR, and its TCRdb copy is limited to in-frame clones, with some not included. This table holds about 14,000 clones, approximately 83% found once.

The source is a human donor with classical Hodgkin lymphoma. The chain uses TRBV7-9 and TRBJ1-1; D uncertain. Sample: peripheral blood mononuclear cells (PBMCs), taken at baseline. The DNA of the CDR3 is TGTGCCAGCAGCTCCGGGATGAACACTGAAGCTTTCTTT. The encoded protein is CASSSGMNTEAFF.